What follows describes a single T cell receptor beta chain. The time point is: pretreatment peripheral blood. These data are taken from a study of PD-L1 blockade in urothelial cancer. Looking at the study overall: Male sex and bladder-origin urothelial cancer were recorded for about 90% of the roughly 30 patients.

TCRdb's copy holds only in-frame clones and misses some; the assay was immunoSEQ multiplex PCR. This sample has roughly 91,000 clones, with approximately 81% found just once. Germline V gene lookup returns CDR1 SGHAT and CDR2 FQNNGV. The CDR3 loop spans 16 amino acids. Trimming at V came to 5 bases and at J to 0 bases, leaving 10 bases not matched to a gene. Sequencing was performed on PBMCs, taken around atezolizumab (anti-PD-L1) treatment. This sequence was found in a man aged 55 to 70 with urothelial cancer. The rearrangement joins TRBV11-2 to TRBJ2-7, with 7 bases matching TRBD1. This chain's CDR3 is CASSPVGRTGSYEQYF. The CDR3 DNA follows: TGTGCCAGCAGCCCCGTCGGCAGGACAGGCTCCTACGAGCAGTACTTC.